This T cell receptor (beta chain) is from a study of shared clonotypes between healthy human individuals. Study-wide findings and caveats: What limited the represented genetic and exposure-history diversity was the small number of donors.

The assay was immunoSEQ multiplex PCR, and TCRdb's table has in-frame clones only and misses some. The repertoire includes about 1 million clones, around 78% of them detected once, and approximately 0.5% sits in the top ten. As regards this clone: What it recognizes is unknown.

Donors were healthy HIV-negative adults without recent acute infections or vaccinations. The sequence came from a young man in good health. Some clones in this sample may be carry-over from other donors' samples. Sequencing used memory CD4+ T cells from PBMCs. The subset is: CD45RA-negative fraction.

CDR3 coding DNA: TGTGCCAGCAGCGGAGCACTTGGGACTAGCGGGAGGGCGAACACCGGGGAGCTGTTTTTT. It yields the protein CASSGALGTSGRANTGELFF. The chain uses TRBV9 and TRBJ2-2; 16 bases line up with TRBD2. This CDR3 is built from 20 residues. Germline values: CDR1 SGDLS, CDR2 YYNGEE. V trimming: 3 bases; J trimming: 0 bases; junction bases outside the gene matches: 8.